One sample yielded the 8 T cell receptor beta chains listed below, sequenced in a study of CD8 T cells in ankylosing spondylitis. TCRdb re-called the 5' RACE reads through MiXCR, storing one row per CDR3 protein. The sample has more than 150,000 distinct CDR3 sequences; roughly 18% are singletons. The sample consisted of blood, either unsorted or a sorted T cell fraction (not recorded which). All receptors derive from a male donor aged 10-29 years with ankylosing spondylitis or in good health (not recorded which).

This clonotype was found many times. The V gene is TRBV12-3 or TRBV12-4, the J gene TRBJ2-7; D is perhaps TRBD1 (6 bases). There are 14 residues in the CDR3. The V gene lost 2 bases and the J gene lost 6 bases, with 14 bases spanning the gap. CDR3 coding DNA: TGTGCCAGCAGTTTAAGGGACACCAAACCCGAGCAGTACTTC. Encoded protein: CASSLRDTKPEQYF.

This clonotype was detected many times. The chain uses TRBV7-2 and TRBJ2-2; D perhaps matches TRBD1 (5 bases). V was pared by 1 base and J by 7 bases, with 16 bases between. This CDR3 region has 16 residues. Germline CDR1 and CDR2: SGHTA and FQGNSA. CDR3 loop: CASSLVGQVFGGELFF. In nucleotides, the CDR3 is TGTGCCAGCAGCTTAGTTGGACAAGTCTTCGGCGGGGAGCTGTTTTTT.

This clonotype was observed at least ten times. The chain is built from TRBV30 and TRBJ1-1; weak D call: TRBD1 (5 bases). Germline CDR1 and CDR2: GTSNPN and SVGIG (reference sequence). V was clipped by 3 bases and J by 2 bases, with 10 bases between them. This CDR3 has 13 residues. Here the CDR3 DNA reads TGTGCCTGGAGCGGACACCCCAACACTGAAGCTTTCTTT. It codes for CAWSGHPNTEAFF.

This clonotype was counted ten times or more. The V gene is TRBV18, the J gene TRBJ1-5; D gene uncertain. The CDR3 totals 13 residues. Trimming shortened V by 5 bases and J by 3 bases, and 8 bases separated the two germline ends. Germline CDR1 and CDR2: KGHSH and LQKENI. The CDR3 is CASSEEDNQPQHF. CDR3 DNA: TGTGCCAGCTCAGAAGAAGACAATCAGCCCCAGCATTTT.

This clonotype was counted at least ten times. This chain's CDR3 is CASKNNAVVYEQYV. The CDR3 DNA is TGTGCCAGCAAGAATAACGCAGTCGTCTACGAGCAGTACGTC. V usage is TRBV27 and J usage is TRBJ2-7; D remains unclear. Trimming removed 7 bases from V and 3 bases from J, with 16 bases in between. Germline CDR1 reads MNHEY; CDR2 reads SMNVEV (reference sequence). CDR3 length equals 14 residues.

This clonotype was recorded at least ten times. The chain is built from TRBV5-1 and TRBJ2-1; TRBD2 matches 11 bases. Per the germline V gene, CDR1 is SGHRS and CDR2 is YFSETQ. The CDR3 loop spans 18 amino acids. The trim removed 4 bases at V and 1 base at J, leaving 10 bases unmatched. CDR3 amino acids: CASSPRTSGLFSYNEQFF. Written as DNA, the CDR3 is TGCGCCAGCAGCCCGAGGACTAGCGGGCTTTTTTCCTACAATGAGCAGTTCTTC.

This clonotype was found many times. The DNA of the CDR3 is TGCGCCAGCAGCTTCGCCGGGACAGGGGGTGGTGAAAAACTGTTTTTT. Protein product: CASSFAGTGGGEKLFF. V and J are TRBV5-1 and TRBJ1-4; 11 bases fit TRBD1. Per germline, CDR1 SGHRS and CDR2 YFSETQ. Trimming cost V 2 bases and J 7 bases; bases outside gene matches: 7. This CDR3 comprises 16 residues.

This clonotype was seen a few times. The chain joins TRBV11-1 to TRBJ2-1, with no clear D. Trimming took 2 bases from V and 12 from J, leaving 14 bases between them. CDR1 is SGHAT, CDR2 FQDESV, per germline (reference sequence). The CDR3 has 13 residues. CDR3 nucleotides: TGTGCCAGCAGCTTACAAGAGCCTAGTACGCAGTTCTTC. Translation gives CASSLQEPSTQFF. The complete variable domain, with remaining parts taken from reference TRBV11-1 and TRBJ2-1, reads EAEVAQSPRYKITEKSQAVAFWCDPISGHATLYWYRQILGQGPELLVQFQDESVVDDSQLPKDRFSAERLKGVDSTLKIQPAELGDSAMYLCASSLQEPSTQFFGPGTRLTVL.